The source of this T cell receptor beta chain is a study of shared clonotypes between healthy human individuals. The CDR3 sequence is 14 residues long. The germline CDR1 and CDR2 sequences are MNHEY and SVGAGI. Trimming removed 4 bases from V and 4 bases from J, with 13 bases in between. TCRdb's copy holds only in-frame clones and misses some; the assay was immunoSEQ multiplex PCR. The sample includes roughly 890,000 clones, about 92% of them seen just once. CD45RO-negative cells were positively selected for CCR7, leaving out terminally differentiated effector memory CD45RA+ cells. Sequencing used naive CD8+ T cells sorted from blood. V is TRBV6-5 and J is TRBJ1-2, with TRBD1 as a possible D gene (5 bases). The TCR sequence derives from a man aged 25-45 years in good health. CDR3 DNA sequence: TGTGCCAGCAGTTCGAAGGGGCCGGTCTATGGCTACACCTTC. Amino acid sequence: CASSSKGPVYGYTF.